This T cell receptor beta chain is from a study of T cells in Graves' hyperthyroidism and ophthalmopathy. RNA transcripts provided the source from which TCR beta CDR3 regions were amplified. The HTBI set primed first-round TCR CDR3 RT-PCR. Using its own MiXCR run on the multiplex PCR reads, TCRdb lists one record per CDR3 protein. This sample carries fewer than 650,000 distinct CDR3 sequences, 14% of them seen once, and the ten largest clones take roughly 6.9%. Germline V gene data show CDR1 as SGHDN and CDR2 as FVKESK. The CDR3 spans 19 residues. With V trimmed by 0 bases and J by 3 bases, 14 bases remained unmatched. This clonotype was detected many times. The antigen is undetermined. Study-level points and caveats: The model's output predicted ophthalmopathy at a median of around 6.9 months prior to onset.

J is TRBJ2-1 and V is TRBV14, with 7 nucleotides matching TRBD2. The receptor comes from a woman aged 18-35 years with Graves' ophthalmopathy. Specimen: blood. The CDR3 loop reads CASSQEGRRSGAYYNEQFF. The CDR3 coding sequence is TGTGCCAGCAGCCAAGAGGGTAGGAGGAGCGGGGCGTACTACAATGAGCAGTTCTTC.